This TCR beta chain was retrieved from a study of cytomegalovirus exposure and HLA in healthy donors. The CDR3 loop spans 13 amino acids. Trimming removed 5 bases from V and 0 bases from J, with 7 bases in between. Germline CDR1 MGHDK, CDR2 SYGVNS. The PCR had 60 Vbeta and 13 Jbeta primers. Libraries were prepared by immunoSEQ multiplex PCR; TCRdb keeps only in-frame clonotypes and omits some of them. The repertoire holds roughly 120,000 clones, with about 76% as singletons. Overall study results and limits: Information on immune exposure was restricted to one variable (CMV serostatus). Cytomegalovirus association was listed for around 170 TCR beta chains. A later analysis reportedly identified an Asian-associated ancestry cluster as carrying fewer N-insertions than the approximately 670-donor mean.

As concerns this clone: Its antigen is not identified.

This chain links TRBV25-1 with TRBJ1-1; no reliable D call. This clonotype was sampled from a woman in her fifties or sixties in good health and CMV-seropositive. The specimen sequenced was PBMCs. CDR3 region: CASSYKLNTEAFF. The CDR3 DNA reads as TGTGCCAGCAGTTACAAGTTGAACACTGAAGCTTTCTTT.